The next 32 T cell receptor beta chains were all read from a single sample in a study of T cell responses to AZD1222 COVID-19 vaccine. Sequencing used immunoSEQ multiplex PCR; TCRdb keeps in-frame clones, though not all of them. The sample has about 150,000 clones, approximately 90% seen once; the top ten hold approximately 3.1%. The sequencing here drew on peripheral blood, taken on day 0 of MenACWY control vaccination. These receptors originate from an adult in good health.

The chain uses TRBV4-3 and TRBJ2-6, with D uncertain. This CDR3 has 14 residues. Germline CDR1 LGHNA, CDR2 YSLEER. V lost 0 bases, J lost 11 bases, and 11 bases lay in between. The CDR3 DNA follows: TGCGCCAGCAGCCAAGATACCAATCTCGACGTCCTGACTTTC. This codes for CASSQDTNLDVLTF.

This chain joins TRBV15 and TRBJ1-1; no clear D. The CDR3 consists of 14 residues. Deletions cut 3 bases from V and 3 bases from J, with 11 bases between. The germline V gene encodes CDR1 LNHNV and CDR2 YYDKDF (reference sequence). CDR3 nucleotide sequence: TGTGCCACCAGCAGTTGGGGATCGGACACTGAAGCTTTCTTT. It is translated as CATSSWGSDTEAFF.

The J gene is TRBJ2-6, the V gene TRBV5-1; TRBD1 is a possible D gene (5 bases). The germline V and J ends were trimmed by 4 bases and 4 bases, with 12 bases remaining between them. The V gene's germline CDR1 is SGHRS and CDR2 YFSETQ. The CDR3 has 15 residues. The DNA for the CDR3 is TGCGCCAGCAGCCCGCAGGGCGACGGGGCCAACGTCCTGACTTTC. Its protein product is CASSPQGDGANVLTF.

The chain carries TRBV14 and TRBJ2-2; D is unclear. The CDR3 is 14 amino acids. Germline V lookup: CDR1 SGHDN, CDR2 FVKESK. V lost 4 bases, J lost 4 bases, and 10 bases lay in between. The CDR3: CASSPLHVTGELFF. As DNA, the CDR3 is TGTGCCAGCAGCCCCTTACACGTCACCGGGGAGCTGTTTTTT. Variable domain in full (rest from reference TRBV14 and TRBJ2-2): EAGVTQFPSHSVIEKGQTVTLRCDPISGHDNLYWYRRVMGKEIKFLLHFVKESKQDESGMPNNRFLAERTGGTYSTLKVQPAELEDSGVYFCASSPLHVTGELFFGEGSRLTVL.

The V gene is TRBV7-9, the J gene TRBJ1-5, with D possibly TRBD1 on 5 matching bases. This CDR3 has 16 residues. Germline V CDR1 and CDR2: SEHNR, FQNEAQ (reference sequence). Trimming took 4 bases from V and 2 from J, leaving 15 bases between them. The CDR3 sequence is CASSSGGGRRNQPQHF. The DNA of the CDR3 is TGTGCCAGCAGCTCCGGTGGGGGACGGCGCAATCAGCCCCAGCATTTT.

This clone was seen just once. V gene TRBV7-3 combines with J gene TRBJ2-2; TRBD2 is a possible D gene (6 bases). Germline CDR1 reads SGHTA; CDR2 reads FQGTGA. Trimming took 1 base from V and 2 from J, leaving 11 bases between them. The CDR3 is 16 residues long. In DNA form, the CDR3 reads TGTGCCAGCAGCTTAAATCGTGCGGGAAACACCGGGGAGCTGTTTTTT. Its protein is CASSLNRAGNTGELFF.

V is TRBV7-2 and J is TRBJ1-5, with 7 nucleotides matching TRBD1. Germline V gene lookup returns CDR1 SGHTA and CDR2 FQGNSA. J was trimmed by 4 bases and V by 1 base; bases with no gene match: 4. CDR3 length: 15 amino acids. The CDR3 sequence: CASSLGQGLNQPQHF. The CDR3 nucleotides read TGTGCCAGCAGCTTAGGACAGGGTTTGAATCAGCCCCAGCATTTT.

This clone appeared a single time. This chain links TRBV11-3 with TRBJ1-1; D is undetermined. This CDR3 has 14 amino acids. Germline V gene data show CDR1 as SGHNT and CDR2 as YENEEA. V lost 5 bases, J lost 1 base, and 11 bases lay in between. The CDR3 region has the DNA TGTGCCAGCAGCGTCTTAATGGGGAACACTGAAGCTTTCTTT. This gives the protein CASSVLMGNTEAFF.

The CDR3 bases are TGTGCCACCAGTCCGGGACGGAGTGGAGATACGCAGTATTTT. It codes for CATSPGRSGDTQYF. The chain carries TRBV24-1 and TRBJ2-3; the D call may be TRBD1 or TRBD2 (5 bases each). The CDR3 sequence is 14 residues long. Germline CDR1 and CDR2: KGHDR and SFDVKD. V lost 6 bases to trimming and J lost 5 bases, with 14 bases between them.

The rearrangement joins TRBV3-1 (or the pseudogene TRBV3-2) to TRBJ1-4; the D is unclear. CDR1 is LGHDT and CDR2 is YNNKEL in the germline V gene (reference sequence). Trimming stripped 4 bases from V and 13 bases from J, with 16 bases between. The length of the CDR3 is 13 residues. This CDR3 reads CASSRHTERRLFF. The DNA for the CDR3 is TGTGCCAGCAGCCGGCATACAGAACGTAGACTGTTTTTT.

V gene TRBV23-1 combines with J gene TRBJ1-1; TRBD1 agrees at 7 bases. TRBV23-1 carries the ORF label, with uncertain function. J gave up 2 bases and V 9 bases, and 6 bases lay outside the gene matches. The CDR3 covers 13 residues. The CDR3 loop reads CASEQGRNTEAFF. The DNA for the CDR3 is TGCGCCAGTGAACAGGGGAGAAACACTGAAGCTTTCTTT.

The chain couples TRBV4-2 to TRBJ2-7; no definite D call. CDR1 is LGHNA, CDR2 YNFKEQ, per germline. The CDR3 length is 14 residues. Trimming stripped 2 bases from V and 1 base from J, with 9 bases between. The CDR3 sequence: CASSQSPTSYEQYF. For the CDR3, the DNA is TGTGCCAGCAGCCAATCCCCAACGTCCTACGAGCAGTACTTC.

This sequence joins TRBV2 and TRBJ1-2; D not resolved. Germline assignment: CDR1 SNHLY and CDR2 FYNNEI. V was cut by 2 bases and J by 7 bases, with 5 bases left in between. The CDR3 consists of 11 residues. The CDR3 DNA reads TGTGCCAGCAGTGAAAGGTCTGGCTACACCTTC. This encodes CASSERSGYTF.

V usage is TRBV7-2 and J usage is TRBJ1-1; unclear D gene. The CDR3 extends over 14 amino acids. The germline V gene has CDR1 SGHTA and CDR2 FQGNSA. Trimming took off 3 bases at V and 1 base at J, with 9 bases between the two ends. The CDR3 is CASSLGAQNTEAFF. The CDR3, as DNA: TGTGCCAGCAGCTTGGGAGCACAGAACACTGAAGCTTTCTTT. The complete variable domain, with remaining parts taken from reference TRBV7-2 and TRBJ1-1, reads GAGVSQSPSNKVTEKGKDVELRCDPISGHTALYWYRQSLGQGLEFLIYFQGNSAPDKSGLPSDRFSAERTGGSVSTLTIQRTQQEDSAVYLCASSLGAQNTEAFFGQGTRLTVV.

This chain joins TRBV6-2 or TRBV6-3 and TRBJ1-5, with 7 bases aligning to TRBD1. Trimming removed 2 bases from V and 1 base from J; junction bases left unmatched: 5. The V gene's germline CDR1 is MNHEY and CDR2 SVGEGT. The CDR3 is 16 residues long. This CDR3 reads CASSYTHRGSNQPQHF. CDR3 in DNA: TGTGCCAGCAGTTACACCCACAGGGGCAGCAATCAGCCCCAGCATTTT.

The chain links TRBV6-2 or TRBV6-3 to TRBJ1-1, with TRBD1 identical over 7 bases. CDR3 length: 16 residues. With V trimmed by 0 bases and J by 0 bases, 4 bases remained unmatched. The germline CDR1 and CDR2 sequences are MNHEY and SVGEGT. The CDR3 DNA is TGTGCCAGCAGTTACTCGACAGGGAACATGAACACTGAAGCTTTCTTT. Translation: CASSYSTGNMNTEAFF.

V and J are TRBV30 and TRBJ1-1; a weak D match, TRBD1 (6 bases). The V and J ends lost 1 base and 8 bases respectively, with 20 bases between them. Germline-derived CDR1 and CDR2 are GTSNPN and SVGIG (reference sequence). The length of the CDR3 is 15 residues. The CDR3 sequence: CAWSEGEHRGSEAFF. CDR3 DNA: TGTGCCTGGAGTGAGGGCGAGCATAGGGGGTCCGAAGCTTTCTTT. The full variable domain, rest sourced from reference TRBV30 and TRBJ1-1, is SQTIHQWPATLVQPVGSPLSLECTVEGTSNPNLYWYRQAAGRGLQLLFYSVGIGQISSEVPQNLSASRPQDRQFILSSKKLLLSDSGFYLCAWSEGEHRGSEAFFGQGTRLTVV.

The chain has TRBV9 and TRBJ1-2; perhaps TRBD1 as D (5 bases). V was trimmed by 0 bases and J by 4 bases, leaving 10 bases between them. The CDR3 loop spans 14 amino acids. Germline assignment: CDR1 SGDLS and CDR2 YYNGEE. The CDR3 protein is CASSVEGSSYGYTF. The CDR3 DNA reads TGTGCCAGCAGCGTAGAGGGGAGTAGCTATGGCTACACCTTC.

The genes are TRBV5-1 and TRBJ1-6; D unresolved. The length of the CDR3 is 12 residues. The V end was cut by 0 bases, the J end by 9 bases, with 4 bases between. Germline V lookup: CDR1 SGHRS, CDR2 YFSETQ. The CDR3 loop reads CASSLDGSPLHF. The CDR3 DNA is TGCGCCAGCAGCTTGGACGGTTCACCCCTCCACTTT.

This chain links TRBV19 with TRBJ2-3, with 11 bases fitting TRBD2. Germline assignment: CDR1 LNHDA and CDR2 SQIVND (reference sequence). Germline trimming cut 6 bases from V and 4 bases from J; bases unmatched to any gene: 6. The length of the CDR3 is 15 residues. The chain's CDR3 is CASRVAGGPPDTQYF. CDR3 nucleotide sequence: TGTGCCAGTAGGGTAGCGGGAGGGCCTCCAGATACGCAGTATTTT.

The CDR3, as DNA: TGTGCCAGCAGTTACGGGAAGGGGAATTCACCCCTCCACTTT. Translating gives CASSYGKGNSPLHF. The rearrangement links TRBV6-2 or TRBV6-3 to TRBJ1-6, with D maybe TRBD1 (5 bases). CDR1 and CDR2 from the germline V gene are MNHEY and SVGEGT. CDR3 length equals 14 residues. V dropped 2 bases and J dropped 7 bases, with 9 bases sitting between them.

The chain carries TRBV29-1 and TRBJ2-7, with 7 bases identical to TRBD2. Germline CDR1 reads SQVTM; CDR2 reads ANQGSEA. V was clipped by 4 bases and J by 5 bases; unmatched bases: 5. CDR3 length: 12 residues. In DNA form, the CDR3 reads TGCAGCGTTGTAACGGGAGGCAACGAGCAGTACTTC. It is translated as CSVVTGGNEQYF.

Of note for this clone: A much bigger clone sits one base away, suggesting this may be a read error. The same CDR3 is also encoded by other DNA sequences in this sample. V is TRBV6-5 and J is TRBJ2-6; D gene ambiguous. Germline CDR1 is MNHEY and CDR2 is SVGAGI. The CDR3 extends over 15 amino acids. The CDR3 protein is CASSYSNSGANVLTF. The CDR3 DNA follows: TGTGCTAGCAGTTACTCGAACTCTGGGGCCAACGTCCTGACTTTC.

V gene TRBV7-2 combines with J gene TRBJ1-1, with D unresolved. Between the trimmed V and J ends, which lost 2 bases and 6 bases, there was a span of 7 bases. The CDR3 is made up of 12 amino acids. Germline V gene sequence: CDR1 SGHTA, CDR2 FQGNSA. CDR3 in amino acids: CASSLWRAEAFF. In DNA, the CDR3 is TGTGCCAGCAGCTTATGGCGCGCTGAAGCTTTCTTT.

The chain couples TRBV6-5 to TRBJ2-1; 16 bases agree with TRBD2. The CDR3 consists of 16 residues. Losses at the gene ends were 4 bases for V and 8 bases for J; bases not matched to a gene: 5. Per germline, CDR1 MNHEY and CDR2 SVGAGI. The CDR3 nucleotides read TGTGCCAGCAGTTCCGCGGGGACTAGCGGGGGGGATGAGCAGTTCTTC. This codes for CASSSAGTSGGDEQFF.

This chain links TRBV4-3 with TRBJ2-5; weak D call: TRBD2 (7 bases). Germline values: CDR1 LGHNA, CDR2 YSLEER. V shed 4 bases and J shed 5 bases, with 11 bases lying between them. This CDR3 is built from 13 residues. CDR3 protein: CASSPGGRETQYF. The CDR3 DNA is TGCGCCAGCAGCCCGGGGGGCCGCGAGACCCAGTACTTC.

The chain recombines TRBV7-2 with TRBJ1-6; weak D call: TRBD1 (5 bases). Germline values: CDR1 SGHTA, CDR2 FQGNSA. The CDR3 is 15 residues long. Trimming removed 4 bases from V and 2 bases from J, with 9 bases in between. CDR3 DNA sequence: TGTGCCAGCAGCTCCCGGGGCCCCTATAATTCACCCCTCCACTTT. Amino acid sequence: CASSSRGPYNSPLHF. Looking up the rest from reference TRBV7-2 and TRBJ1-6 gives the full variable domain: GAGVSQSPSNKVTEKGKDVELRCDPISGHTALYWYRQSLGQGLEFLIYFQGNSAPDKSGLPSDRFSAERTGGSVSTLTIQRTQQEDSAVYLCASSSRGPYNSPLHFGNGTRLTVT.

The rearrangement uses TRBV5-4 and TRBJ2-5; the match to TRBD2 covers 7 bases. The CDR3 has 18 residues. The ends lost 6 bases at V and 5 bases at J; junction bases unmatched: 22. In germline, CDR1 is SGHNT, CDR2 YYREEE (reference sequence). Here the CDR3 reads CASNPQGGSGVLGETQYF. CDR3 in DNA: TGTGCCAGCAACCCCCAGGGCGGGAGCGGTGTTTTAGGGGAGACCCAGTACTTC.

The V gene is TRBV7-9, the J gene TRBJ2-3; 10 positions agree with TRBD2. The junction had 9 bases not matched to a gene; V was cut back by 5 bases and J by 4 bases. CDR1 and CDR2 from the germline V gene are SEHNR and FQNEAQ (reference sequence). CDR3 length equals 16 residues. Here the CDR3 reads CASSPHASGRSDTQYF. DNA of the CDR3: TGTGCCAGCAGCCCTCATGCTAGCGGGAGATCAGATACGCAGTATTTT.

J is TRBJ2-3 and V is TRBV28; D may be TRBD1 (6 bases). Germline CDR1 and CDR2: MDHEN and SYDVKM. The ends were cut back, 2 bases at V and 9 bases at J, with 15 bases in the middle. CDR3 length: 14 residues. For the CDR3, the DNA is TGTGCCAGCAGTTTACCCCTCCCCAGGGGAACGCAGTATTTT. It yields the protein CASSLPLPRGTQYF.

J is TRBJ2-6 and V is TRBV28; no firm D call. V dropped 3 bases and J dropped 3 bases, with 9 bases sitting between them. Germline values: CDR1 MDHEN, CDR2 SYDVKM. The CDR3 spans 15 residues. As DNA, the CDR3 is TGTGCCAGCAGTTTTTGGGGTGGTGGGGCCAACGTCCTGACTTTC. As protein: CASSFWGGGANVLTF. The full variable domain, completed using reference TRBV28 and TRBJ2-6, is DVKVTQSSRYLVKRTGEKVFLECVQDMDHENMFWYRQDPGLGLRLIYFSYDVKMKEKGDIPEGYSVSREKKERFSLILESASTNQTSMYLCASSFWGGGANVLTFGAGSRLTVL.

The sample holds a few counts of this clone. The CDR3 loop is CASSTAGSNTGELFF. Written as DNA, the CDR3 is TGCGCCAGCAGCACTGCAGGATCGAACACCGGGGAGCTGTTTTTT. The chain uses TRBV5-1 and TRBJ2-2, with D unclear. Between the trimmed V and J ends, which lost 4 bases and 0 bases, there was a span of 10 bases. The germline CDR1 and CDR2 sequences are SGHRS and YFSETQ. CDR3 length: 15 amino acids.